Listed below are T cell receptor beta chains from one sample, sequenced in a study of beta chain features in type 1 diabetes. The data were produced by immunoSEQ multiplex PCR, yet TCRdb's version contains in-frame clones alone and is incomplete. The sample has approximately 160,000 clones; 9% to 10% are singletons. Specimen: central memory CD4+ T cells from blood. The receptors were gathered from a woman younger than 35 in good health. The CDR3 runs from the conserved cysteine through the conserved F or W. The order of the fields is V gene, CDR3 length, D gene, J gene, clone size, CDR3 protein, CDR3 DNA. A D gene is named only where the DNA matches it firmly. Not every row has a clone size; where given, it reads once, few, many or a size class.

TRBV29-1,12,.,TRBJ1-2,.,CSVVGGAYGYTF,TGCAGCGTTGTGGGGGGGGCCTATGGCTACACCTTC
TRBV7-2,19,TRBD1,TRBJ2-2,few,CASSFTGTGILGDTGELFF,TGTGCCAGCAGCTTTACCGGGACAGGGATCTTAGGGGACACCGGGGAGCTGTTTTTT
TRBV7-9,14,TRBD1,TRBJ1-1,.,CASLLTGGHTEAFF,TGTGCCAGCCTACTTACAGGGGGCCACACTGAAGCTTTCTTT
TRBV11-1,15,.,TRBJ2-3,few,CASSLQGPGTDTQYF,TGTGCCAGCAGCTTACAGGGGCCGGGCACAGATACGCAGTATTTT
TRBV5-4,15,TRBD2,TRBJ2-1,.,CASSLWTSGVNEQFF,TGTGCCAGCAGCTTATGGACTAGCGGGGTAAATGAGCAGTTCTTC
TRBV14,15,TRBD2,TRBJ2-3,.,CASSRIAGVVNTQYF,TGTGCCAGCAGTCGTATAGCGGGAGTCGTAAATACGCAGTATTTT
TRBV5-1,17,TRBD1,TRBJ2-1,.,CASSLDPPGQGNNEQFF,TGCGCCAGCAGCTTGGACCCGCCGGGACAGGGCAACAATGAGCAGTTCTTC
TRBV11-3,17,.,TRBJ1-1,few,CASSLTARASLNTEAFF,TGTGCCAGCAGCTTAACGGCCAGGGCCTCCCTGAACACTGAAGCTTTCTTT
TRBV2,16,TRBD2,TRBJ2-3,few,CASRISGVFRTDTQYF,TGTGCCAGCAGAATTAGCGGGGTCTTCCGCACAGATACGCAGTATTTT
TRBV7-9,13,.,TRBJ2-5,.,CASVVGGKETQYF,TGTGCCAGCGTGGTCGGGGGAAAAGAGACCCAGTACTTC
TRBV11-1,13,.,TRBJ2-7,few,CASSRLGTREQYF,TGTGCCAGCAGCCGACTAGGAACAAGGGAGCAGTACTTC
TRBV7-9,17,TRBD1,TRBJ2-7,.,CASSLGLWDRKDYEQYF,TGTGCCAGCAGCTTAGGACTGTGGGACAGGAAAGACTACGAGCAGTACTTC
TRBV6-5,15,.,TRBJ2-4,.,CASSYEGAGGNIQYF,TGTGCCAGCAGTTACGAGGGGGCCGGGGGTAACATTCAGTACTTC
TRBV29-1,13,.,TRBJ2-1,.,CSVYGGGGNEQFF,TGCAGCGTTTACGGGGGTGGGGGCAATGAGCAGTTCTTC
TRBV7-8,15,.,TRBJ2-5,few,CASSLGQGLQETQYF,TGTGCCAGCAGCTTAGGGCAGGGCTTACAAGAGACCCAGTACTTC
TRBV28,14,TRBD2,TRBJ2-3,.,CASSSSGSTDTQYF,TGTGCCAGCAGTTCCAGCGGGAGTACAGATACGCAGTATTTT
TRBV18,12,.,TRBJ2-3,.,CASSPQEDTQYF,TGTGCCAGCTCACCGCAGGAAGATACGCAGTATTTT
TRBV7-2,14,.,TRBJ1-4,.,CASSLGQRSEKLFF,TGTGCCAGCAGCTTGGGTCAGAGGAGTGAAAAACTGTTTTTT
TRBV6-5,15,TRBD1,TRBJ2-7,few,CASSPDRVPSYEQYF,TGTGCCAGCAGTCCGGACAGGGTTCCCTCCTACGAGCAGTACTTC
TRBV9,15,TRBD1,TRBJ2-5,.,CASSVGRQGQETQYF,TGTGCCAGCAGCGTTGGAAGACAGGGCCAAGAGACCCAGTACTTC
TRBV4-2,17,TRBD2,TRBJ2-5,few,CASSQGSLAGPQETQYF,TGTGCCAGCAGCCAAGGATCTCTAGCGGGGCCCCAAGAGACCCAGTACTTC
TRBV9,16,TRBD2,TRBJ2-2,.,CASSVTSGRGTGELFF,TGTGCCAGCAGCGTGACTAGCGGGAGAGGCACCGGGGAGCTGTTTTTT
TRBV6-1,11,.,TRBJ1-1,.,CASSDRPEAFF,TGTGCCAGCAGCGACAGGCCTGAAGCTTTCTTT
TRBV25-1,13,.,TRBJ2-7,few,CASSEDYIHEQYF,TGTGCCAGCAGTGAGGACTATATCCACGAGCAGTACTTC
TRBV5-6,8,.,TRBJ1-1,few,CASSPRVF,TGTGCCAGCAGCCCCAGGGTCTTT